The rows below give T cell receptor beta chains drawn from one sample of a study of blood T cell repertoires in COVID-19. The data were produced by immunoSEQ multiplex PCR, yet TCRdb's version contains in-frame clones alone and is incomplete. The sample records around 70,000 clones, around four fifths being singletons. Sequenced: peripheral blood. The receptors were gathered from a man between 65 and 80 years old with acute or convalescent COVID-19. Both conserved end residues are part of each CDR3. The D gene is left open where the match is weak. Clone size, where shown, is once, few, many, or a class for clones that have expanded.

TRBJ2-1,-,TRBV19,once,TGTGCCAGTAGTCCCCCCCAGGGAGGAACCTACAATGAGCAGTTCTTC,CASSPPQGGTYNEQFF
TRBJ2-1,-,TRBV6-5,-,TGTGCCAGCAGTTACCTTTACAATGAGCAGTTCTTC,CASSYLYNEQFF
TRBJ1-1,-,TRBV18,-,TGTGCCAGCTCACTGGACAGAGGAGCTTTCTTT,CASSLDRGAFF
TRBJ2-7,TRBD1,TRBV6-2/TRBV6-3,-,TGTGCCAGCAGTCAAAGACAGGGGGCTGCGCGGGAGCAGTACTTC,CASSQRQGAAREQYF
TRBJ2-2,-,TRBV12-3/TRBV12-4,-,TGTGCCAGCAGACTCCGGGACACCGGGGAGCTGTTTTTT,CASRLRDTGELFF
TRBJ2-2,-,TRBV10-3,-,TGTGCCACTTCCGGGACTAACACCGGGGAGCTGTTTTTT,CATSGTNTGELFF
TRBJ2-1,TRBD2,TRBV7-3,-,TGTGCCAGCAGCTTCAGCGGGAGAGACGGAGACGAGCAGTTCTTC,CASSFSGRDGDEQFF
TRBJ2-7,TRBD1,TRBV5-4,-,TGTGCCAGCAGCTTACAGGGGGATTACTCCTACGAGCAGTACTTC,CASSLQGDYSYEQYF
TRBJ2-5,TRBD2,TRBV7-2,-,TGTGCCAGCAGCCTTTGGGGGGGAGAGACCCAGTACTTC,CASSLWGGETQYF
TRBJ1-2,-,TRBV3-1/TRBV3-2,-,TGTGCCAGCAGCCAGGGCCCCGGGGGTGGCTACACCTTC,CASSQGPGGGYTF
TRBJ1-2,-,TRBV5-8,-,TGTGCCAGCAGCCCCTCCGGAGGGATCAACTATGGCTACACCTTC,CASSPSGGINYGYTF
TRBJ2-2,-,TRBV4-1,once,TGCGCCAGCAGCCAAATTGGCCTCGGGGAGCTGTTTTTT,CASSQIGLGELFF
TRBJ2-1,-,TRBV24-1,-,TGTGCCACCAGTGCCCCCGGGGTAGCGGAACACAATGAGCAGTTCTTC,CATSAPGVAEHNEQFF
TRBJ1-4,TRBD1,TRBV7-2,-,TGTGCCAGCAGCACCGACAGGGGGGCTAATGAAAAACTGTTTTTT,CASSTDRGANEKLFF
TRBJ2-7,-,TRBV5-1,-,TGCGCCAGCAGCTTGGCCTACAGCTACGAGCAGTACTTC,CASSLAYSYEQYF
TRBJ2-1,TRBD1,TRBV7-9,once,TGTGCCAGCAGCTTAAGGGACAGGGGGAACGATGAGCAGTTCTTC,CASSLRDRGNDEQFF
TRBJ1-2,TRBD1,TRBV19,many,TGTGCCAGTAGGCCCCGACAGGGAGGCGGCTACACCTTC,CASRPRQGGGYTF
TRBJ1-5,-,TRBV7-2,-,TGTGCCAGCAGCTTAGCGTCACGTGGGGGCGGCAATCAGCCCCAGCATTTT,CASSLASRGGGNQPQHF
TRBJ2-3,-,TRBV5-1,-,TGCGCCAGCAGCCGAGGGAGATCGCGCACAGATACGCAGTATTTT,CASSRGRSRTDTQYF
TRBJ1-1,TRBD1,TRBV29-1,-,TGCAGCGCCCGACAGGGAATGAGAGCTTTCTTT,CSARQGMRAFF
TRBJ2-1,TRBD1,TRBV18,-,TGTGCCAGCTCCTGGACAGGGGGCGTTGAGCAGTTCTTC,CASSWTGGVEQFF
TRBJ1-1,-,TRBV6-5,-,TGTGCCAGCAGCCCCGAGGGAAGGTTCACTGAAGCTTTCTTT,CASSPEGRFTEAFF
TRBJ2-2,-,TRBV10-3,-,TGTGCCATCGGCTTGCTCACCGGGGAGCTGTTTTTT,CAIGLLTGELFF
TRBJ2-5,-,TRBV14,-,TGTGCCAGCAGCCAAGTGGGGGCGTCGGAGACCCAGTACTTC,CASSQVGASETQYF
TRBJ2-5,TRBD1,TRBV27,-,TGTGCCAGCAGTTTTCATCGCCTAGACAGGGTCCACCAAGAGACCCAGTACTTC,CASSFHRLDRVHQETQYF
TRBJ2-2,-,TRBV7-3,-,TGTGCCAGCAGCTCGGGACTGCCCACCGGGGAGCTGTTTTTT,CASSSGLPTGELFF
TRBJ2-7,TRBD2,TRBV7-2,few,TGTGCCAGCAGCTTATCTCCCGGGACTAGCGGGAGAGGGAACGAGCAGTACTTC,CASSLSPGTSGRGNEQYF
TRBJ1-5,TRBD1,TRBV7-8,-,TGTGCCAGCAGCTTAGAAGGCGACAGGGGGAACATTCAGCATTTT,CASSLEGDRGNIQHF
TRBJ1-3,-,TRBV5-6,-,TGTGCCAGCAGCCTAACAGGACCCAGGCTAGTACCCGGTAACACCATATATTTT,CASSLTGPRLVPGNTIYF
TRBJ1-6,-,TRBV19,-,TGTGCCAGTAGCCCCCAGGCGACTATGGACGTATCACCCCTCCACTTT,CASSPQATMDVSPLHF
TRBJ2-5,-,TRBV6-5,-,TGTGCCAGCAGCCCCTCCGCAGGGGCAATGAAGACCCAGTACTTC,CASSPSAGAMKTQYF
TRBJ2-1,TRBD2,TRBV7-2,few,TGTGCCAGCAGCTCCGGGGGGGCGAAGAGGGCTGAGCAGTTCTTC,CASSSGGAKRAEQFF
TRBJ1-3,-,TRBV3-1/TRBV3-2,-,TGTGCCAGCAGCCAAGAGGCAGGCCAGGGAGGAAACACCATATATTTT,CASSQEAGQGGNTIYF
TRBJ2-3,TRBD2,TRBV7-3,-,TGTGCCAGCAGCCAAGGGTTGGCGGGAGCGCAGTATTTT,CASSQGLAGAQYF
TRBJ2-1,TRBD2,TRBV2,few,TGTGCCAGCAGTGAATCTAGCGGGAGAAGGAATGAGCAGTTCTTC,CASSESSGRRNEQFF
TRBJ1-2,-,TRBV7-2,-,TGTGTCAGCAGCCCCGCCGGGGAGCCCTACTATGGCTACACCTTC,CVSSPAGEPYYGYTF
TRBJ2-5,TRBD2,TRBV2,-,TGTGCCAGCAGTTCAGAAGCGGGGAGGGAAGAGACCCAGTACTTC,CASSSEAGREETQYF
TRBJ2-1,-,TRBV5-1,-,TGCGCCAGCAGCAATACTGGGACTGGGAGGTACAATGAGCAGTTCTTC,CASSNTGTGRYNEQFF
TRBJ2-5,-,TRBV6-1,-,TGTGCCAGCAGTGAGACTACAGGGCTTCAGTACTTC,CASSETTGLQYF
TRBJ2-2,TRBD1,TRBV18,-,TGTGCCAGCTCACCACCGGTCCAGGGGGCGTTCACCGGGGAGCTGTTTTTT,CASSPPVQGAFTGELFF